Only a few counts were recorded for the clone carrying this T cell receptor beta chain. What it binds is not known. These data belong to a study of molecular identifiers for immune sequencing clone quantification. Study in general: The replicate experiment used RNA from roughly 21,000 or 96,000 naive CD8 cells. This RNA was split into five aliquots, and four of them were sequenced.

Findings and limits, study-wide: Clones above 20 RNA copies held over 98% of effector molecules, under 1% in naive cells.

For bulk TCR libraries, previously described methods and listed TCR primers were used. Via MiXCR, TCRdb re-called the PCR reads, giving one row per CDR3 protein. The repertoire has 250,000 to 350,000 distinct CDR3 sequences, around 21% of them found once; the top ten carry more than 0.8%. Trimming removed 0 bases from V and 2 bases from J, with 11 bases in between. The CDR3 extends over 15 amino acids. Germline V lookup: CDR1 SGHAT, CDR2 FQNNGV. This sequence originates from a human donor in good health. Some libraries in this study had Jurkat cell RNA spiked in. Sequencing was done on a sample of naive CD8+ T cells from blood, with Jurkat cell RNA spiked in. Subset described: FACS-sorted CD8+CD4-CCR7+CD45RA+ naive T cells. The V call is TRBV11-2, the J call TRBJ2-7; D is possibly TRBD1 (5 bases). The CDR3 bases are TGTGCCAGCAGCTTAGAAGCAGGGATCGCCTACGAGCAGTACTTC. Translating it yields CASSLEAGIAYEQYF.